This entry features one T cell receptor (beta chain) sequence. This entry is derived from a study of neoadjuvant anti-PD-1 for oral cavity cancer. Repertoires were generated with immunoSEQ multiplex PCR, while TCRdb's copy carries only in-frame clones and drops some. The sample has 35,000 to 50,000 clones; 77% are singletons. Time point described: after neoadjuvant nivolumab, at surgical resection. The TCR was taken from a person between 40 and 79 years old with oral cavity squamous cell carcinoma. The material was PBMCs, obtained after nivolumab (anti-PD-1) treatment.

CDR3 protein: CASRFGQGLRADTQYF. CDR3 sequence (DNA): TGTGCCAGCAGATTCGGACAGGGACTCAGGGCGGATACGCAGTATTTT. The chain recombines TRBV6-6 with TRBJ2-3, with TRBD1 matching 8 bases. The CDR3 covers 16 residues. V trimming: 6 bases; J trimming: 6 bases; junction bases outside the gene matches: 14. CDR1 and CDR2 (germline): MNHNY, SVGAGI (reference sequence).